These T cell receptor beta chains were read from a single sample in a study of cytomegalovirus exposure and HLA in healthy donors. Measured with immunoSEQ multiplex PCR; TCRdb has only the in-frame clones, and not every one. The data hold approximately 110,000 clones, with around 94% observed a single time. Sequencing input: PBMCs. The receptors stem from a woman under 30 in good health and CMV-seronegative. The CDR3 runs from the conserved cysteine through the conserved F or W. The order of the fields is V gene, J gene, CDR3 protein.

v_call: TRBV30; j_call: TRBJ2-7; cdr3_aa: CAWIQDWDRSYEQYF
v_call: TRBV19; j_call: TRBJ1-2; cdr3_aa: CASRDGQNYGYTF
v_call: TRBV19; j_call: TRBJ1-2; cdr3_aa: CASSPRTGQANYGYTF
v_call: TRBV5-5; j_call: TRBJ2-7; cdr3_aa: CASSSTGTGPYEQYF
v_call: TRBV9; j_call: TRBJ2-1; cdr3_aa: CASSARLADKQSPSSYNEQFF
v_call: TRBV11-2; j_call: TRBJ2-1; cdr3_aa: CASSGKGLAGFYNEQFF
v_call: TRBV2; j_call: TRBJ2-3; cdr3_aa: CASSGLNTNTDTQYF
v_call: TRBV7-9; j_call: TRBJ1-4; cdr3_aa: CASSHSQGWITNEKLFF
v_call: TRBV9; j_call: TRBJ2-5; cdr3_aa: CASSATSGGETQYF
v_call: TRBV27; j_call: TRBJ2-7; cdr3_aa: CASSFQQGTSYEQYF
v_call: TRBV7-9; j_call: TRBJ1-3; cdr3_aa: CASSPQGSNTIYF
v_call: TRBV19; j_call: TRBJ1-4; cdr3_aa: CASSARQTLNEKLFF
v_call: TRBV14; j_call: TRBJ2-7; cdr3_aa: CASSQVGGNGEQYF
v_call: TRBV28; j_call: TRBJ1-2; cdr3_aa: CASSPNRGNYGYTF
v_call: TRBV2; j_call: TRBJ1-3; cdr3_aa: CASTPDSGNTIYF
v_call: TRBV6-6; j_call: TRBJ1-5; cdr3_aa: CASSYSSGDQPQHF
v_call: TRBV5-1; j_call: TRBJ1-4; cdr3_aa: CASSLAGTGRATNEKLFF
v_call: TRBV5-1; j_call: TRBJ1-2; cdr3_aa: CASSPPDATDGYTF
v_call: TRBV2; j_call: TRBJ2-3; cdr3_aa: CASSDVASGNTDTQYF
v_call: TRBV30; j_call: TRBJ1-1; cdr3_aa: CAWSRTEAFF
v_call: TRBV2; j_call: TRBJ1-1; cdr3_aa: CASAEKGGLNTEAFF
v_call: TRBV29-1; j_call: TRBJ1-2; cdr3_aa: CSVHLRGGYGYTF
v_call: TRBV2; j_call: TRBJ2-7; cdr3_aa: CASLPDRTYEQYF
v_call: TRBV7-9; j_call: TRBJ1-1; cdr3_aa: CASSSSGPDTEAFF
v_call: TRBV29-1; j_call: TRBJ1-3; cdr3_aa: CSVRDRSSGNTIYF
v_call: TRBV6-1; j_call: TRBJ1-5; cdr3_aa: CASRPPLAGHQPQHF
v_call: TRBV18; j_call: TRBJ2-7; cdr3_aa: CASSPPSGRAHEQYF
v_call: TRBV19; j_call: TRBJ1-2; cdr3_aa: CASSTYPPLWGDGYTF
v_call: TRBV30; j_call: TRBJ2-5; cdr3_aa: CAWSVLTGETQYF
v_call: TRBV29-1; j_call: TRBJ1-6; cdr3_aa: CSVVDGGGSPLHF
v_call: TRBV4-1; j_call: TRBJ1-3; cdr3_aa: CASSQSSQGGSGNTIYF
v_call: TRBV28; j_call: TRBJ1-1; cdr3_aa: CASSLGQGNTEAFF
v_call: TRBV7-2; j_call: TRBJ1-2; cdr3_aa: CASTQGAQYGYTF
v_call: TRBV30; j_call: TRBJ2-2; cdr3_aa: CAWSSRFTGELFF
v_call: TRBV27; j_call: TRBJ1-5; cdr3_aa: CASSSLSSNQPQHF
v_call: TRBV28; j_call: TRBJ2-6; cdr3_aa: CASSFQVGGANVLTF
v_call: TRBV2; j_call: TRBJ1-2; cdr3_aa: CASSLSQARITYGYTF
v_call: TRBV9; j_call: TRBJ2-6; cdr3_aa: CASSVDLAENSGANVLTF
v_call: TRBV18; j_call: TRBJ1-2; cdr3_aa: CASSPPLSDLYGYTF
v_call: TRBV28; j_call: TRBJ1-5; cdr3_aa: CASRPNKGAISNQPQHF
v_call: TRBV27; j_call: TRBJ2-3; cdr3_aa: CASSLYGSGVTDTQYF
v_call: TRBV6-5; j_call: TRBJ2-7; cdr3_aa: CASSNLPSEQYF